This T cell receptor (beta chain) was found in a study of identical twins. Study-wide findings and caveats: Within twin pairs, the out-of-frame alpha sequences they shared showed excess low generation probability. While abundant cord blood beta clonotypes carried fewer insertions, memory repertoires showed no such pattern.

Template switching added a universal primer site; cDNA carried unique molecular identifiers. MiXCR, applied by TCRdb to the 5' RACE reads, yields one record per CDR3 protein. The sample includes 640,000 or so distinct CDR3 sequences, approximately 6.1% of them seen just once. As concerns this clonotype: Its antigen is currently unknown.

The CDR3 consists of 16 residues. Germline-derived CDR1 and CDR2 are MGHRA and YSYEKL. Trimming removed 1 base at V and 4 bases at J, with 15 bases between. Sequencing was done on a sample of naive T cells sorted from blood. J is TRBJ2-3 and V is TRBV4-1, with D maybe TRBD1 (6 bases). The source of this sequence is a man aged 18 to 29 in good health. CDR3 nucleotide sequence: TGCGCCAGCAGCCAAGTGGGGGCGCCGGTCCCAGATACGCAGTATTTT. Protein sequence: CASSQVGAPVPDTQYF.